This T cell receptor (beta chain) was found in a study of T cell repertoires in cytomegalovirus infection. In the study overall: Public TCR beta signatures provided an indication of both CMV infection and a matching HLA type. Points from the study as a whole: Ex vivo, HLA-C-restricted CMV-specific TCR beta clonotypes prevailed over the rest of the response. The cumulative frequency of public TCR beta families distinguished individuals who carried CMV together with the relevant HLA.

TCRdb ran MiXCR on the reads and lists one entry per CDR3 protein. The table includes 210,000 or so distinct CDR3 sequences, approximately 7% detected once. With 3 bases removed from V and 8 bases from J, the gap between germline ends came to 4 bases. The CDR3 runs 11 residues. CDR1 is SEHNR and CDR2 is FQNEAQ in the germline V gene (reference sequence). This clonotype came up many times. Its specificity is not known. The TCR sequence derives from a human donor in good health (CMV status not recorded). Some clones in this sample may be carry-over from other donors' samples. V and J are TRBV7-9 and TRBJ2-2, with D unresolved. Sequencing was done on a sample of PBMCs. Written as DNA, the CDR3 is TGTGCCAGCAGCTTCAGGGGGGAGCTGTTTTTT. Translation: CASSFRGELFF.